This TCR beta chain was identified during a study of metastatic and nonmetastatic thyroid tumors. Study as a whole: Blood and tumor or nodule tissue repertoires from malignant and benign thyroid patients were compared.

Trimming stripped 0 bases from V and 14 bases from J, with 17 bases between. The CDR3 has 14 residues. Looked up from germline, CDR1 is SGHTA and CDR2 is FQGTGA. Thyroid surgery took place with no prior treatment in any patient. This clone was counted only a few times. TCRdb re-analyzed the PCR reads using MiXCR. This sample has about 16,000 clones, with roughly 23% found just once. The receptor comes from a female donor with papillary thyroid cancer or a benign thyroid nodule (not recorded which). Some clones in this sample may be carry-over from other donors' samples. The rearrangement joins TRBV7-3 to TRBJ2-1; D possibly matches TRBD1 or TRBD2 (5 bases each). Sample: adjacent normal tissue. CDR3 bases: TGTGCCAGCAGCTTAACTAGGGATAGTGGGACCAAGTTCTTC. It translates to CASSLTRDSGTKFF.